There are many counts of the clone carrying this T cell receptor beta chain. A single record per CDR3 protein comes from TCRdb applying MiXCR to the 5' RACE reads. The sample lists a few hundred thousand distinct CDR3 sequences, roughly 20% occurring once. The data derive from a study of T-cell memory formation after mild COVID-19. This CDR3 is built from 15 residues. V lost 4 bases and J lost 7; bases outside the gene matches: 10. Germline V gene lookup returns CDR1 LGHNA and CDR2 YNFKEQ. Sequenced: PBMCs or a T cell subset sorted from them (not recorded which). The sequence derives from a man between 18 and 35 years old who had mild COVID-19 (a few samples of this study predate the infection). Cell type and time point are not known. The V gene is TRBV4-2, the J gene TRBJ1-1; 9 bases line up with TRBD1. The CDR3 bases are TGTGCCAGCAGCCCCGGGACAGGGCCGTGGAGTGAAGCTTTCTTT. As protein: CASSPGTGPWSEAFF.